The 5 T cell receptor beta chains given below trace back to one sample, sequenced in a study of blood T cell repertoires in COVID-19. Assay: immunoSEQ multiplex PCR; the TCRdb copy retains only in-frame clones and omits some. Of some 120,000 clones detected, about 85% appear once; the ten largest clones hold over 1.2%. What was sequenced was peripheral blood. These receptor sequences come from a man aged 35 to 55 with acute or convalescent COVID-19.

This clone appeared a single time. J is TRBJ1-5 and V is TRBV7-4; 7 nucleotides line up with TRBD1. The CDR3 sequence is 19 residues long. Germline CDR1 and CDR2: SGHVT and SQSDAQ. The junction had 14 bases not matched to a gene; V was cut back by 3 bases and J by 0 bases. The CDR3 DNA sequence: TGTGCCAGCAGCTTGGGGATTTTAGGGACAGAGGATAGCAATCAGCCCCAGCATTTT. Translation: CASSLGILGTEDSNQPQHF.

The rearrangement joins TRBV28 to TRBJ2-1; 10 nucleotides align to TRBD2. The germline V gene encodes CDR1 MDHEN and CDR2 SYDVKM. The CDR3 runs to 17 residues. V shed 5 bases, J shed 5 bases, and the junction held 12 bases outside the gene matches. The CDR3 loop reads CASSPQAGGPSDNEQFF. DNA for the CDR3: TGTGCCAGCAGTCCACAAGCGGGAGGGCCCTCGGACAATGAGCAGTTCTTC.

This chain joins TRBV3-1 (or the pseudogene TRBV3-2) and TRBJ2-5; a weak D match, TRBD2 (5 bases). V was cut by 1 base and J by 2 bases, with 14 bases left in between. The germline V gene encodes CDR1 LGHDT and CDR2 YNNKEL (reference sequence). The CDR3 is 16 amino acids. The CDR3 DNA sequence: TGTGCCAGCAGCCAAGGTTGGCTAGCCCCACAAGAGACCCAGTACTTC. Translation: CASSQGWLAPQETQYF.

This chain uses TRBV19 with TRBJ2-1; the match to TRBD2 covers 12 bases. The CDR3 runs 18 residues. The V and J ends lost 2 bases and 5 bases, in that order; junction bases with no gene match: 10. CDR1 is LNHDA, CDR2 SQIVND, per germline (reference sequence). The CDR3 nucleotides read TGTGCCAGTAGTATAAGACTAGCGGGAGTGAGGGTGCACAATGAGCAGTTCTTC. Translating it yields CASSIRLAGVRVHNEQFF.

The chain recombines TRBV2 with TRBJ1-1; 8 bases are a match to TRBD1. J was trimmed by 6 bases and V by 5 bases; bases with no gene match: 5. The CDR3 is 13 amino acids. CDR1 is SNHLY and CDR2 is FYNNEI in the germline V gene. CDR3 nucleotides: TGTGCCAGCAGTCCTCCAGGGGGCTCTGAAGCTTTCTTT. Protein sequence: CASSPPGGSEAFF. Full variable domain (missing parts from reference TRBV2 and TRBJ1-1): EPEVTQTPSHQVTQMGQEVILRCVPISNHLYFYWYRQILGQKVEFLVSFYNNEISEKSEIFDDQFSVERPDGSNFTLKIRSTKLEDSAMYFCASSPPGGSEAFFGQGTRLTVV.